Reported below is one TCR beta chain. This record comes from a study of control samples from healthy donors and cancer patients. Clones were read by immunoSEQ multiplex PCR, and TCRdb kept only the in-frame ones, dropping some. Of approximately 79,000 clones listed, about 88% are singletons. Trimming stripped 0 bases from V and 5 bases from J, with 10 bases between. This CDR3 is 14 amino acids long. Germline V CDR1 and CDR2: KGHSH, LQKENI. The receptor's source is a man aged 45-65 years in good health. Sequencing was done on a sample of blood. The chain employs TRBV18 and TRBJ1-1; no clear D. The CDR3 protein is CASSPPGSPTEAFF. CDR3 DNA: TGTGCCAGCTCACCACCGGGGTCCCCTACTGAAGCTTTCTTT.